The source of this T cell receptor (beta chain) is a study of blood T cell repertoires in COVID-19. Study as a whole: Sites across the United States, Italy and Spain contributed samples from acute and convalescent COVID-19.

The germline gives CDR1 WNHNN, CDR2 SYGVQD (reference sequence). V was shortened by 4 bases and J by 10 bases, with 17 bases between the two germline ends. CDR3 length equals 14 residues. Generated by immunoSEQ multiplex PCR, the TCRdb table keeps only in-frame clones and is missing some. This table holds roughly 58,000 clones, roughly 77% found once. Only one count was recorded for this clone. The gene calls are TRBV10-1 and TRBJ2-4; D remains ambiguous. Sequencing was performed on peripheral blood. The sequence was obtained from a man aged 55-75 years with COVID-19, enrolled during active disease. The CDR3: CASSARQSSIIQYF. CDR3 sequence (DNA): TGCGCCAGCAGTGCGCGGCAGAGCAGCATAATTCAGTACTTC.